Listed here is a single TCR beta chain. The data are from a study of CD8+ T cells in alopecia areata. Whole-study context: Oral tofacitinib (5 to 10 mg twice daily) was administered to treated patients.

CDR3 length: 14 amino acids. Germline assignment: CDR1 LGHNA and CDR2 YSLEER. Trimming shortened V by 4 bases and J by 3 bases, and 12 bases separated the two germline ends. Indicated treatment: oral pan-JAK inhibitor, 5-10 mg twice daily. Extracted RNA was reverse transcribed into cDNA, the sequencing template. Assay used: immunoSEQ multiplex PCR; TCRdb lists only in-frame clones, some missing. The sample lists roughly 190,000 clones, over 55% occurring once. Here the sequenced sample was CD4+ T cells sorted from blood, taken at week 24, from a patient treated with tofacitinib. The clonotype was recovered from a human donor with alopecia areata. The gene calls are TRBV4-3 and TRBJ2-5; a possible D gene is TRBD2 (5 bases). CDR3 DNA sequence: TGCGCCAGCAGCCCCGGGCCGACTAAAGAGACCCAGTACTTC. This encodes CASSPGPTKETQYF.